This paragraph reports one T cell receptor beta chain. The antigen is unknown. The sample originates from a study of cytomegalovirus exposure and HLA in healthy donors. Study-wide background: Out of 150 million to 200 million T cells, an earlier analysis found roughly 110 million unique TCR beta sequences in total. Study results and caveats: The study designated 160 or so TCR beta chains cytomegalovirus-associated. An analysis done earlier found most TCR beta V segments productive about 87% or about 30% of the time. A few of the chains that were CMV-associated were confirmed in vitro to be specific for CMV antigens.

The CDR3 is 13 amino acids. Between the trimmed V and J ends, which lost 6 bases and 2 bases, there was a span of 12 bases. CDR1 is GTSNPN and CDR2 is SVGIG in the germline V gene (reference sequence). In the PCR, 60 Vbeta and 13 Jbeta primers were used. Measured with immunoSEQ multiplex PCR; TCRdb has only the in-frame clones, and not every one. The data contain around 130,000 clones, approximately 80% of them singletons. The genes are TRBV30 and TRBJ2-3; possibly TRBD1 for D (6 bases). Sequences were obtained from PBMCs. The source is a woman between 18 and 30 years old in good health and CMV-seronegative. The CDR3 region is CACSGVYTDTQYF. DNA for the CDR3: TGTGCCTGTTCAGGGGTTTACACAGATACGCAGTATTTT.